A single sample gave rise to the 24 T cell receptor beta chains below, sequenced in a study of T-cell memory formation after mild COVID-19. TCRdb called the 5' RACE reads again in MiXCR, with one record for every CDR3 protein. The table records a few hundred thousand distinct CDR3 sequences, about 24% of them present only once. Sequences were obtained from PBMCs or a T cell subset sorted from them (not recorded which). All receptors derive from an adult woman who had mild COVID-19 (a few samples of this study predate the infection). Cell type and time point are not known.

V usage is TRBV2 and J usage is TRBJ1-5; a weak D match, TRBD1 (5 bases). CDR3 length: 14 residues. V lost 6 bases and J 4 bases, leaving 13 bases between the germline ends. The germline V gene encodes CDR1 SNHLY and CDR2 FYNNEI. This CDR3 reads CASRGDGGNQPQHF. The DNA for the CDR3 is TGTGCCAGCAGGGGGGACGGGGGTAATCAGCCCCAGCATTTT.

In its sample, this clonotype was seen once. The chain's CDR3 is CASSQGLRAGGNQPQHF. CDR3 bases: TGTGCCAGCAGCCAAGGGTTAAGGGCAGGGGGCAATCAGCCCCAGCATTTT. This chain connects TRBV3-1 to TRBJ1-5, with a possible D match to TRBD1 (6 bases). The V end lost 1 base, the J end lost 2 bases, and 15 bases lay between the germline ends. Germline CDR1 LGHDT, CDR2 YNNKEL (reference sequence). The CDR3 contains 17 residues.

In this sample, this clonotype turned up a few times. The gene calls are TRBV5-1 and TRBJ1-1; no reliable D call. Germline loops: CDR1 SGHRS, CDR2 YFSETQ. The CDR3 covers 15 residues. V was pared by 4 bases and J by 4 bases, with 17 bases between. The DNA for the CDR3 is TGCGCCAGCAGCCCTGGGAGGGCTGCGGGCACTGAAGCTTTCTTT. Protein product: CASSPGRAAGTEAFF.

This clonotype was detected a few times. The rearrangement uses TRBV3-1 and TRBJ2-3; 12 positions agree with TRBD2. The CDR3 runs to 17 residues. Germline CDR1 LGHDT, CDR2 YNNKEL (reference sequence). V was pared by 4 bases and J by 3 bases, with 8 bases of the junction left unmatched. CDR3 DNA: TGTGCCAGCAGCCCATTTCCCGGGACTAGCGGGACAGATACGCAGTATTTT. This codes for CASSPFPGTSGTDTQYF.

The table lists this clonotype with many counts. The V gene is TRBV24-1, the J gene TRBJ1-4; 7 bases fit TRBD1. Germline V gives CDR1 KGHDR, CDR2 SFDVKD. The ends lost 4 bases at V and 5 bases at J; junction bases unmatched: 6. The length of the CDR3 is 15 residues. CDR3 coding DNA: TGTGCCACCAGTGAGGCAGGGGGACCAAATGAAAAACTGTTTTTT. Its translation is CATSEAGGPNEKLFF.

The chain carries TRBV5-1 and TRBJ2-5; 9 bases map to TRBD1. Losses at the gene ends were 4 bases for V and 7 bases for J; bases not matched to a gene: 14. In germline, CDR1 is SGHRS, CDR2 YFSETQ. The CDR3 length is 16 residues. The CDR3 loop reads CASSPSGTGGGGTQYF. In nucleotides, the CDR3 is TGCGCCAGCAGCCCCAGTGGTACAGGGGGCGGCGGGACCCAGTACTTC.

The CDR3 loop reads CSAARGAGTGELFF. Written as DNA, the CDR3 is TGCAGTGCTGCGCGAGGGGCGGGCACCGGGGAGCTGTTTTTT. The genes are TRBV20-1 and TRBJ2-2; D tentatively reads TRBD1 or TRBD2 (5 bases each). Germline V gene lookup returns CDR1 DFQATT and CDR2 SNEGSKA (reference sequence). With 5 bases removed from V and 4 bases from J, the gap between germline ends came to 14 bases. CDR3 length: 14 amino acids.

The V and J genes are TRBV9 and TRBJ2-3, with 14 nucleotides matching TRBD2. Germline loops: CDR1 SGDLS, CDR2 YYNGEE. With 3 bases clipped from V and 7 bases from J, the junction kept 4 bases outside the gene matches. The CDR3 covers 15 residues. CDR3 sequence reads: CASSAGLAGANTQYF. In nucleotides, the CDR3 is TGTGCCAGCAGCGCGGGACTAGCGGGGGCAAATACGCAGTATTTT.

The J gene is TRBJ2-2, the V gene TRBV5-4; 11 nucleotides line up with TRBD1. The CDR3 sequence is 15 residues long. With 5 bases clipped from V and 5 bases from J, the junction kept 5 bases outside the gene matches. Germline CDR1 SGHNT, CDR2 YYREEE (reference sequence). CDR3 sequence reads: CASSTGTGGTGELFF. CDR3 nucleotide sequence: TGTGCCAGCAGTACCGGGACAGGGGGGACCGGGGAGCTGTTTTTT.

The V call is TRBV24-1, the J call TRBJ2-1; TRBD2 might be the D (5 bases). Per germline, CDR1 KGHDR and CDR2 SFDVKD. This CDR3 is 14 amino acids long. V dropped 4 bases and J dropped 7 bases, with 13 bases sitting between them. Here the CDR3 reads CATSDPRTGNEQFF. In nucleotides, the CDR3 is TGTGCCACCAGTGACCCTCGGACTGGGAATGAGCAGTTCTTC.

This clonotype showed up just a few times. V and J are TRBV5-6 and TRBJ2-2; TRBD1 matches 9 bases. This CDR3 is built from 16 residues. CDR1 SGHDT and CDR2 YYEEEE come from the germline V gene. J gave up 4 bases and V 0 bases, and 4 bases lay outside the gene matches. The DNA of the CDR3 is TGTGCCAGCAGCTTGGCCGACAGGGGGATCACCGGGGAGCTGTTTTTT. Translating it yields CASSLADRGITGELFF.

In its sample, this clonotype ranks as medium-sized. Mismatch with germline at one junction end may stem from a read error. The CDR3 is CASSFEREGLHF. CDR3 nucleotides: TGTGCCAGCAGCTTTGAGCGGGAGGGCCTGCACTTC. This chain uses TRBV7-2 with TRBJ2-5; 10 nucleotides agree with TRBD2. CDR1 SGHTA and CDR2 FQGNSA come from the germline V gene. The CDR3 has 12 amino acids.

This chain links TRBV6-5 with TRBJ2-1; D not certain. Germline V gene lookup returns CDR1 MNHEY and CDR2 SVGAGI. CDR3 length: 12 amino acids. V lost 2 bases and J lost 9, with 8 bases in between. The CDR3 bases are TGTGCCAGCAGTTACCGCGGAATTGAGCAGTTCTTC. Amino acid sequence: CASSYRGIEQFF.

V is TRBV12-3 or TRBV12-4 and J is TRBJ2-3; TRBD2 matches 8 bases. V was pared by 2 bases and J by 3 bases, with 4 bases of the junction left unmatched. The CDR3 length is 15 residues. CDR3 nucleotide sequence: TGTGCCAGCAGTTTACTCGGGGGGGCAACAGATACGCAGTATTTT. Translation: CASSLLGGATDTQYF.

This CDR3 reads CAWSDLLGNTIYF. As DNA, the CDR3 is TGTGCCTGGAGTGACCTATTGGGAAACACCATATATTTT. The chain couples TRBV30 to TRBJ1-3; no firm D call. V shed 1 base and J shed 4 bases, with 8 bases lying between them. This CDR3 is built from 13 residues. Germline V gene lookup returns CDR1 GTSNPN and CDR2 SVGIG (reference sequence).

There are a few counts of this clonotype. CDR3 coding DNA: TGCAGTGCTAGTGGCGGGTTCTCTGGAAACACCATATATTTT. It encodes CSASGGFSGNTIYF. This rearrangement joins TRBV20-1 to TRBJ1-3; D unresolved. The CDR3 length is 14 residues. Trimming took off 3 bases at V and 0 bases at J, with 9 bases between the two ends. Per the germline V gene, CDR1 is DFQATT and CDR2 is SNEGSKA (reference sequence).

The chain joins TRBV20-1 to TRBJ2-3; D gene ambiguous. Trimming took 3 bases from V and 5 from J, leaving 6 bases between them. The CDR3 spans 11 residues. Germline V gene sequence: CDR1 DFQATT, CDR2 SNEGSKA (reference sequence). The CDR3 loop reads CSASLIDTQYF. The CDR3 region has the DNA TGCAGTGCTAGTTTAATAGATACGCAGTATTTT.

In nucleotides, the CDR3 is TGTGCCAGCAGTTTTCGGCGGGAGCGGCAGTTCTTC. This encodes CASSFRRERQFF. The gene calls are TRBV12-3 or TRBV12-4 and TRBJ2-1, with TRBD2 identical over 7 bases. The CDR3 is 12 amino acids. The J segment lost 12 bases and the V segment lost 3 bases, leaving 5 bases of the junction unmatched.

The rearrangement joins TRBV29-1 to TRBJ2-7; D is perhaps TRBD1 (5 bases). The V end lost 1 base, the J end lost 5 bases, and 12 bases lay between the germline ends. CDR1 SQVTM and CDR2 ANQGSEA come from the germline V gene. The CDR3 sequence is 13 residues long. CDR3 region: CSVEAAGLNEQYF. In nucleotides, the CDR3 is TGCAGCGTTGAAGCGGCAGGGTTGAACGAGCAGTACTTC.

This clonotype was seen only a few times. The chain employs TRBV29-1 and TRBJ2-1; D perhaps matches TRBD2 (5 bases). Per germline, CDR1 SQVTM and CDR2 ANQGSEA. The V and J ends lost 4 bases and 7 bases respectively, with 5 bases between them. The CDR3 contains 10 residues. CDR3 sequence (DNA): TGCAGCGTTGCGGGGAATGAGCAGTTCTTC. Its protein product is CSVAGNEQFF.

This clonotype has only a few counts. The chain links TRBV6-2 or TRBV6-3 to TRBJ2-1, with 7 bases lining up with TRBD2. J lost 8 bases, V lost 4 bases, and 11 bases had no gene match. CDR1 MNHEY and CDR2 SVGEGT come from the germline V gene. CDR3 size: 15 residues. CDR3 DNA: TGTGCCAGCAGTTCTCCGAGCGGGACTATCCATGAGCAGTTCTTC. Translation: CASSSPSGTIHEQFF.

This clonotype was seen a few times. The chain couples TRBV12-3 or TRBV12-4 to TRBJ2-7, with 7 nucleotides matching TRBD1. V dropped 0 bases and J dropped 9; count of bases not matched to a gene: 14. The CDR3 runs to 16 residues. DNA for the CDR3: TGTGCCAGCAGTTTAGCATCCGGGACAGCCCCGCCTAGGCAGTACTTC. Encoded protein: CASSLASGTAPPRQYF.

V usage is TRBV19 and J usage is TRBJ1-4; D is uncertain. V was trimmed by 3 bases and J by 0 bases, leaving 14 bases between them. CDR1 is LNHDA and CDR2 is SQIVND in the germline V gene (reference sequence). The CDR3 is 17 residues long. CDR3 bases: TGTGCCAGTAGTATTTCGACAAACGTTGCAACTAATGAAAAACTGTTTTTT. It codes for CASSISTNVATNEKLFF.

This clonotype has more than one count but fewer than ten. This chain connects TRBV25-1 to TRBJ1-1; D not certain. The CDR3 totals 11 residues. The ends were cut back, 6 bases at V and 3 bases at J, with 5 bases in the middle. The germline CDR1 and CDR2 sequences are MGHDK and SYGVNS. CDR3 in DNA: TGTGCCAGCAGATCTTACACTGAAGCTTTCTTT. This translates into CASRSYTEAFF. Using reference TRBV25-1 and TRBJ1-1 for the parts outside the CDR3, the full variable domain is EADIYQTPRYLVIGTGKKITLECSQTMGHDKMYWYQQDPGMELHLIHYSYGVNSTEKGDLSSESTVSRIRTEHFPLTLESARPSHTSQYLCASRSYTEAFFGQGTRLTVV.